The clone carrying this T cell receptor beta chain was picked up one time. The data belong to a study of blood T cell repertoires in COVID-19. Study details: The study drew acute and convalescent COVID-19 samples from the United States, Italy and Spain. T cells, B-cell-depleted T cells, or PBMCs supplied cDNA or gDNA.

In the original analysis: Amplification of reference gene primers provided the estimated nucleated cell counts. TCRdb's copy holds only in-frame clones and misses some; the assay was immunoSEQ multiplex PCR. That table is the source of V, J and clone size, and D and trimming were worked out from the DNA. The sample lists about 260,000 clones; approximately 88% were seen once. This receptor was taken from a human donor in a cohort sampled during active COVID-19. Sequenced: peripheral blood.

The CDR3 nucleotides are TGTGCCAGCAGCATAGCTAGCGGACAAGAGACCCAGTACTTC. Translating gives CASSIASGQETQYF. This rearrangement joins TRBV5-6 to TRBJ2-5, with TRBD2 identical over 7 bases. V lost 4 bases to trimming and J lost 2 bases; unmatched junction nucleotides: 5. The germline CDR1 and CDR2 sequences are SGHDT and YYEEEE. This CDR3 spans 14 amino acids.